Below are 6 T cell receptor beta chains sequenced from a single sample in a study of CD8+CD57+ T cells in acquired aplastic anemia (dated by TCRdb to between 2017 and 2018). Patients chosen for sequencing had shown expansion of CD8+CD57+ cells by flow cytometry. TCRdb shows the sequencer as Illumina HiSeq 2000. Genomic DNA served as template for TCR beta VDJ combination and CDR3 sequence profiling. Using fastp at Q25 and MiXCR, TCRdb reprocessed the public reads and kept productive beta chains. For every CDR3 protein sequence, its rows merge into one entry that carries the most common genes and DNA. The sample records roughly 220,000 distinct CDR3 sequences, roughly two thirds of which are singletons. The ten most abundant clones make up under 60% of the sample. The sample consisted of sorted CD4+, CD8+, or CD8+CD57+ T cells (not recorded which) from PBMCs. The source is a human donor with aplastic anemia.

The V call is TRBV20-1, the J call TRBJ2-7; either TRBD1 or TRBD2 may supply D (6 bases each). V gave up 4 bases and J gave up 3 bases, with 16 bases separating them. CDR3 length equals 14 residues. CDR1 and CDR2 (germline): DFQATT, SNEGSKA (reference sequence). The CDR3 DNA is TGCAGTGCTACTCAGCGGCGGGGACACTACGAGCAGTACTTC. It encodes CSATQRRGHYEQYF.

This clonotype was found many times. This chain connects TRBV6-4 to TRBJ2-3, with 9 bases identical to TRBD2. The trim removed 6 bases at V and 5 bases at J, leaving 12 bases unmatched. The CDR3 is 16 residues long. CDR1 is MRHNA and CDR2 is SNTAGT in the germline V gene. CDR3 nucleotide sequence: TGTGCCAGCAGCGCGGGGAGCGGGGGGAGGGGAGATACGCAGTATTTT. Translation: CASSAGSGGRGDTQYF.

The CDR3 region is CASTLSRDEQYF. In DNA form, the CDR3 reads TGTGCCAGCACCCTAAGCAGGGACGAGCAGTACTTC. The J gene is TRBJ2-7, the V gene TRBV6-1; perhaps TRBD1 as D (5 bases). The V end lost 7 bases, the J end lost 5 bases, and 12 bases lay between the germline ends. Looked up from germline, CDR1 is MNHNS and CDR2 is SASEGT. This CDR3 region has 12 residues.

The rearrangement joins TRBV12-3 or TRBV12-4 to TRBJ1-6, with TRBD1 matching over 9 bases. The CDR3 has 16 amino acids. With 5 bases clipped from V and 8 bases from J, the junction kept 10 bases outside the gene matches. CDR3 nucleotides: TGTGCCAGCAGTATCGGACAGGGGAATGGGTATTCACCCCTCCACTTT. Translating it yields CASSIGQGNGYSPLHF.

The V and J genes are TRBV10-3 and TRBJ2-7; D is unresolved. Germline assignment: CDR1 ENHRY and CDR2 SYGVKD. The length of the CDR3 is 14 residues. The ends were cut back, 2 bases at V and 6 bases at J, with 14 bases in the middle. The CDR3 bases are TGTGCCATCAGTGAGCCGGTCGGTAGTGCCGAGCAGTACTTC. Protein product: CAISEPVGSAEQYF.

V and J are TRBV29-1 and TRBJ2-1, with D perhaps matching TRBD2 (5 bases). CDR3 length equals 11 residues. Germline-derived CDR1 and CDR2 are SQVTM and ANQGSEA. Between the trimmed V and J ends, which lost 6 bases and 7 bases, there was a span of 10 bases. CDR3 in amino acids: CSVSQRNEQFF. The CDR3 DNA sequence: TGCAGCGTCAGCCAGCGGAATGAGCAGTTCTTC.